Described below is a single T cell receptor beta chain sequence and its context. Its cognate antigen is unknown. The data were obtained in a study of radiation and T cells in renal cell carcinoma. The study's findings and limits: Baseline intratumoral clonotype presence is unknown without pretreatment biopsies.

Assay used: immunoSEQ multiplex PCR; TCRdb lists only in-frame clones, some missing. There are roughly 140,000 clones in the sample; roughly 86% occur only once, and roughly 13% lies in the top ten. The CDR3 is made up of 15 amino acids. The germline gives CDR1 SGHAT, CDR2 FQNNGV. With 5 bases removed from V and 0 bases from J, the gap between germline ends came to 14 bases. Time point given: blood 2 weeks post-SBRT. Documented treatment: 15 Gy SBRT to primary tumor, nephrectomy 4 weeks later. Radiation-treated patients gave blood at baseline, week 2 and week 4. The receptor's source is a woman between 45 and 65 years old with renal cell carcinoma. The chain couples TRBV11-2 to TRBJ2-7; D ambiguous. The sample consisted of blood, taken from a patient whose treatment included radiotherapy and nephrectomy. The CDR3 nucleotides read TGTGCCAGCAGCCTCTGGTCCGATAGCTCCTACGAGCAGTACTTC. Translating gives CASSLWSDSSYEQYF.